This is a list of T cell receptor beta chains from one sample in a study of blood T cells in healthy people across ages. MiXCR, applied by TCRdb to the 5' RACE reads, yields one record per CDR3 protein. The sample contains approximately 1,700,000 distinct CDR3 sequences, about two fifths of which appear only once. Specimen: blood. Every receptor here comes from a human donor in good health. Both conserved end residues are part of each CDR3. Each record gives: clone size, D gene, V gene, J gene, CDR3 DNA, CDR3 protein. A D gene is named only where the DNA matches it firmly. Clone size is not always given. Where it is, it says once, few, many or a class for expanded clones.

NA	NA	TRBV12-5	TRBJ1-5	TGTGCTAGTGGTTTTTTGACGGGAAGCAATCAGCCCCAGCATTTT	CASGFLTGSNQPQHF
NA	TRBD1	TRBV13	TRBJ2-5	TGTGCCAGCAGCTGGGGAACCCAGGGGGAGCAGTACTTC	CASSWGTQGEQYF
few	NA	TRBV7-2	TRBJ2-3	TGTGCCAGCAGCCCCAGGGGAGGGTACATTCCAGATACGCAGTATTTT	CASSPRGGYIPDTQYF
few	TRBD1	TRBV12-3/TRBV12-4	TRBJ2-5	TGTGCCAGCAGTTTCGGTGGGACAGGGATCCAAGAGACCCAGTACTTC	CASSFGGTGIQETQYF
few	NA	TRBV12-3/TRBV12-4	TRBJ2-6	TGTGCCAGCAGTTTCTTGGGTAGCTCCTCTGGGGCCAACGTCCTGACTTTC	CASSFLGSSSGANVLTF
few	NA	TRBV28	TRBJ2-3	TGTGCCAGCAGTTCTGAGGGGGGCATACATACGCAGTATTTT	CASSSEGGIHTQYF
few	TRBD1	TRBV5-6	TRBJ2-1	TGTGCCAGCAGCAACCCGACAGGGGGTGGATACAATGAGCAGTTCTTC	CASSNPTGGGYNEQFF
few	NA	TRBV29-1	TRBJ1-2	TGCAGCGTTGAAGATGTCGAGTATGGCTACACCTTC	CSVEDVEYGYTF
NA	NA	TRBV11-2	TRBJ1-6	TGTGCCAGCAGCTTACGTGGGGAAGCCCGCGGAAATTCACCCCTCCACTTT	CASSLRGEARGNSPLHF
NA	NA	TRBV29-1	TRBJ1-2	TGCAGCGTCCTACGGAGGGAATGGAACTATGGCTACACCTTC	CSVLRREWNYGYTF
few	NA	TRBV9	TRBJ1-5	TGTGCCAGCAGCGTAGGTGATGGTGGTCAGCCTCAGCATTTT	CASSVGDGGQPQHF